This T cell receptor beta chain was sequenced for a study of blood T cell repertoires in COVID-19. Overall study context: T cells, B-cell-depleted T cells, or PBMCs supplied cDNA or gDNA.

Original processing notes: How many nucleated cells were present was estimated from reference gene primer amplification. The method was immunoSEQ multiplex PCR; TCRdb's version includes in-frame clones alone and lacks a portion of them. V, J and clone size were drawn from that table, and D and trimming were deduced from the DNA. The sample lists roughly 140,000 clones, around nine tenths occurring once. The CDR3 runs to 15 residues. Germline assignment: CDR1 PRHDT and CDR2 FYEKMQ (reference sequence). Deletions cut 1 base from V and 3 bases from J, with 10 bases between. This sequence originates from a human donor in a cohort sampled during active COVID-19. The sequenced sample was peripheral blood. The V and J genes are TRBV13 and TRBJ2-1; the D gene is possibly TRBD1 (6 bases). In DNA, the CDR3 is TGTGCCAGCAGCTTAGACAGGGTTTTCTACAATGAGCAGTTCTTC. Amino acid sequence: CASSLDRVFYNEQFF.